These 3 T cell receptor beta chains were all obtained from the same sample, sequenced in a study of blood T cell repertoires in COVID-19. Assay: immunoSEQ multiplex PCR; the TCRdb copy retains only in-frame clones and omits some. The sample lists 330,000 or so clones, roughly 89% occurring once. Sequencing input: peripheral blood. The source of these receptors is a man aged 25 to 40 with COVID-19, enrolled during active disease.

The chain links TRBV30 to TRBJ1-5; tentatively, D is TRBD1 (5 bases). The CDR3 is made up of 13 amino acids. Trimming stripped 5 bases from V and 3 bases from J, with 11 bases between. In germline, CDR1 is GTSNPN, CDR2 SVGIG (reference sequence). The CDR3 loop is CAWDGGDNQPQHF. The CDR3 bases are TGTGCCTGGGACGGGGGAGACAATCAGCCCCAGCATTTT.

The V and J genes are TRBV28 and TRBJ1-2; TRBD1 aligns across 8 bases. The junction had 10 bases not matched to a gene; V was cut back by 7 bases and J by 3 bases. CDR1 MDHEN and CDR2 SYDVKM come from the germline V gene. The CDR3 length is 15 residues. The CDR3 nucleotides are TGTGCCAGCACCCACGGACAGGGACCCTACTATGGCTACACCTTC. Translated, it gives CASTHGQGPYYGYTF.

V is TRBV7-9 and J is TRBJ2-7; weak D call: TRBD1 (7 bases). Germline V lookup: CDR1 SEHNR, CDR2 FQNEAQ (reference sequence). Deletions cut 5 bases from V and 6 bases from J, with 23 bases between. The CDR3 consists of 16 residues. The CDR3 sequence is CASSPTFSSQGGEQYF. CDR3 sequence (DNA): TGTGCCAGCAGCCCCACGTTCAGTAGTCAGGGGGGCGAGCAGTACTTC.